This entry is about one TCR beta chain. The data were obtained in a study of T cells in Graves' hyperthyroidism and ophthalmopathy. The CDR3 length is 15 residues. Trimming took 0 bases from V and 6 from J, leaving 11 bases between them. Per the germline V gene, CDR1 is MGHRA and CDR2 is YSYEKL. The TCR beta CDR3 regions underwent amplification using RNA transcripts as the source. The HTBI set primed first-round TCR CDR3 RT-PCR. TCRdb ran MiXCR on the multiplex PCR reads and lists one entry per CDR3 protein. The sample contains around 290,000 distinct CDR3 sequences, more than 10% of which appear only once.

This chain joins TRBV4-1 and TRBJ2-2; tentatively, D is TRBD1 (5 bases). This receptor was taken from a woman in her 30s with Graves' hyperthyroidism that later progressed to Graves' ophthalmopathy. Sample: blood. The CDR3 DNA is TGCGCCAGCAGCCAAGAACAGGCGACCTCCGGGGAGCTGTTTTTT. Protein: CASSQEQATSGELFF.